Each of the 18 T cell receptor beta chains below was sequenced from the same sample in a study of tissue T cells after allogeneic stem cell transplantation. Time point given: mouse harvest day 14 after allogeneic transplant. The graft held 10^6 splenic CD5+ T cells and 10^7 T-cell-depleted bone marrow cells. Some clones are missing from TCRdb's copy, which holds only in-frame ones; the method was immunoSEQ multiplex PCR. The data contain about 4,000 clones, around 45% of them singletons. The material sequenced was gut tissue. The receptors were sampled from a female BALB/c mouse given C57BL/6 T cells with graft-versus-host disease after an allogeneic hematopoietic cell transplant.

In regard to this clone: The germline and genes are mouse ones. The missing CDR3 end, 1 residue past where the read stops, is filled in from the germline J gene. The chain has TRBV3 and TRBJ2-1; D remains unclear. V lost 5 bases and J 0 bases, leaving 8 bases between the germline ends. Germline V gives CDR1 SNHLY, CDR2 FYNGKV (reference sequence). This CDR3 comprises 14 residues. The CDR3 loop is CASSLRFNYAEQFF. CDR3 bases read: TGTGCCAGCAGCCTCAGGTTTAACTATGCTGAGCAGTTC.

About this clone: Here the gene names and germline are mouse. The sequenced fragment ends 1 residue before the CDR3 boundary, so the rest is inferred from the germline J gene. The chain joins TRBV1 to TRBJ1-1; TRBD1 aligns across 10 bases. CDR1 NSQYPW and CDR2 LRSPGD come from the germline V gene (reference sequence). The CDR3 contains 15 residues. Trimming at V came to 3 bases and at J to 1 base, leaving 2 bases not matched to a gene. The DNA read from the CDR3 is TGCACCTGCAGTGCCCGGGACAGGGGAAACACAGAAGTCTTC. Amino acid sequence: CTCSARDRGNTEVF. In full, the CDR3 reads CTCSARDRGNTEVFF. Complete variable domain (other parts from reference TRBV1 and TRBJ1-1): VTLLEQNPRWRLVPRGQAVNLRCILKNSQYPWMSWYQQDLQKQLQWLFTLRSPGDKEVKSLPGADYLATRVTDTELRLQVANMSQGRTLYCTCSARDRGNTEVFFGKGTRLTVV.

As to this clone: Gene names and germline match the mouse. Read data end 1 residue before the CDR3 end; the end is taken from the germline J gene. V and J are TRBV15 and TRBJ2-2, with no clear D. This CDR3 is 14 amino acids long. Germline V gene lookup returns CDR1 SGHND and CDR2 FRSKSL. With 2 bases removed from V and 4 bases from J, the gap between germline ends came to 8 bases. CDR3 bases read: TGTGCCAGCAGTTTATCGGGGAGCACCGGGCAGCTCTAC. Translated, it gives CASSLSGSTGQLY. Given in full, the CDR3 is CASSLSGSTGQLYF.

Worth noting for this clone: Here the gene names and germline are mouse. Read coverage stops 1 residue before the CDR3 terminus; the germline J gene supplies the remainder. The gene calls are TRBV26 and TRBJ2-7; no clear D gene. V lost 3 bases to trimming and J lost 0 bases, with 9 bases between them. The CDR3 consists of 14 residues. Germline-derived CDR1 and CDR2 are KGHPV and FQNQEV (reference sequence). The CDR3: CASSLGTNSYEQYF. The CDR3 DNA, read in part, is TGTGCCAGCAGTCTCGGCACAAACTCCTATGAACAGTAC.

Worth noting for this clone: The gene names here belong to mouse. The read falls 1 residue short of the CDR3 end, and the missing part is taken from the germline J gene. The chain joins TRBV3 to TRBJ1-2; D is possibly TRBD1 (5 bases). Trimming cost V 4 bases and J 2 bases, with 8 bases left between them. This CDR3 contains 13 residues. The V gene's germline CDR1 is SNHLY and CDR2 FYNGKV (reference sequence). CDR3 bases read: TGTGCCAGCAGCTCCCGGGGGAACTCCGACTACACC. It translates to CASSSRGNSDYT. The full CDR3 protein is CASSSRGNSDYTF.

Details on this clone: All gene names here are mouse names. The read gets to within 1 residue of the CDR3 end, and the germline J gene fills in the rest. The chain joins TRBV26 to TRBJ1-4, with unresolved D. V shed 7 bases and J shed 0 bases, with 9 bases lying between them. The CDR3 runs to 14 residues. Germline V lookup: CDR1 KGHPV, CDR2 FQNQEV (reference sequence). CDR3 DNA (partial): TGTGCCAGCACCCTATTGATTTCCAACGAAAGATTATTT. This gives the protein CASTLLISNERLF. The complete CDR3 protein is CASTLLISNERLFF.

This clone was seen a few times. Gene names and germline match the mouse. The DNA ends 1 residue before the CDR3 does, and the rest of the CDR3 is filled in from the germline J gene. The V call is TRBV26, the J call TRBJ2-7; 8 positions agree with TRBD2. Germline CDR1 KGHPV, CDR2 FQNQEV (reference sequence). The trim removed 6 bases at V and 7 bases at J, leaving 8 bases unmatched. CDR3 length: 13 residues. The chain's CDR3 is CASSRGGREEQYF. The sequenced part of the CDR3 DNA is TGTGCCAGCAGCCGGGGGGGGCGCGAAGAACAGTAC.

Note on this clone: Gene labels here are mouse ones. The CDR3 end lies 1 residue beyond the end of the read and is filled in from the germline J gene. The V and J genes are TRBV13-3 and TRBJ2-7; 9 bases line up with TRBD2. Germline V gene data show CDR1 as NNHDY and CDR2 as SYVADS. V lost 3 bases to trimming and J lost 7 bases; unmatched junction nucleotides: 2. The CDR3 sequence is 12 residues long. Incomplete CDR3 DNA: TGTGCCAGCAGTGTGGGGGGGCGAGAACAGTAC. Residues: CASSVGGREQY. The full CDR3 protein reads CASSVGGREQYF.

This clone showed up just a few times. Gene names and germline refer to mouse. Read data end 1 residue before the CDR3 end; the end is taken from the germline J gene. The chain couples TRBV1 to TRBJ2-7; D is unclear. The CDR3 totals 12 residues. Germline assignment: CDR1 NSQYPW and CDR2 LRSPGD (reference sequence). The V and J ends lost 1 base and 7 bases respectively, with 8 bases between them. CDR3 DNA (partial): TGCACCTGCAGTGCAGTACTGAGGGAACAGTAC. Its protein product is CTCSAVLREQY. The whole CDR3 sequence is CTCSAVLREQYF.

Concerning this clone: The gene symbols are mouse symbols. The CDR3 end falls 1 residue outside the read, so it is completed with the germline J gene. The chain joins TRBV23 to TRBJ2-5; no DNA check was done on the table's D call, TRBD1. This CDR3 spans 15 amino acids. From germline, CDR1 is KGHTA and CDR2 FQNQQP. The CDR3 spells CSSSSTGGGQDTQYF. The covered CDR3 bases are TGCTCCAGCAGTTCTACAGGGGGCGGCCAAGACACCCAGTAC.

In regard to this clone: Gene names and germline refer to mouse. The missing CDR3 end, 1 residue past where the read stops, is filled in from the germline J gene. V and J are TRBV12-1 and TRBJ1-4; D ambiguous. There are 12 residues in the CDR3. The ends were cut back, 0 bases at V and 8 bases at J, with 6 bases in the middle. The germline V gene encodes CDR1 SGHSN and CDR2 HYEKVE. CDR3 loop: CASSLEKERLFF. The CDR3 DNA, read in part, is TGTGCCAGCTCTCTCGAGAAGGAAAGATTATTT.

The sample holds a few counts of this clone. Mouse gene names apply. The read gets to within 1 residue of the CDR3 end, and the germline J gene fills in the rest. This rearrangement joins TRBV13-3 to TRBJ2-3; 9 bases match TRBD1. The CDR3 has 15 amino acids. Per germline, CDR1 NNHDY and CDR2 SYVADS. V shed 2 bases, J shed 1 base, and the junction held 2 bases outside the gene matches. The DNA read from the CDR3 is TGTGCCAGCAGTGACCGGGACAGGGGTGCAGAAACGCTGTAT. It codes for CASSDRDRGAETLY. The entire CDR3 protein is CASSDRDRGAETLYF.

This clone has only a few counts. Gene names follow the mouse nomenclature. The read gets to within 1 residue of the CDR3 end, and the germline J gene fills in the rest. The chain carries TRBV16 and TRBJ2-7, with a tentative D call TRBD2 (5 bases). The CDR3 totals 13 residues. The germline V gene encodes CDR1 SGHSA and CDR2 FRNQAP. V lost 0 bases and J 6 bases, leaving 9 bases between the germline ends. CDR3 sequence: CASSLDNWTEQYF. CDR3 bases read: TGTGCAAGCAGCTTAGATAACTGGACTGAACAGTAC.

On this clone itself: These gene names are mouse names. The observed sequence ends 1 residue before the CDR3 terminus, with the missing tail filled in from the germline J gene. V gene TRBV3 combines with J gene TRBJ1-3, with 9 bases fitting TRBD1. Germline-derived CDR1 and CDR2 are SNHLY and FYNGKV (reference sequence). This CDR3 is 15 amino acids long. V was pared by 2 bases and J by 1 base, with 0 bases of the junction left unmatched. CDR3 DNA (partial): TGTGCCAGCAGCTTAACAGGGGGCTCTGGAAATACGCTCTAT. Its translation: CASSLTGGSGNTLY. The complete CDR3 protein is CASSLTGGSGNTLYF.

This clone came up a few times. Gene names and germline refer to mouse. The read falls 1 residue short of the CDR3 end, and the missing part is taken from the germline J gene. The chain joins TRBV16 to TRBJ1-3; 7 nucleotides align to TRBD1. Looked up from germline, CDR1 is SGHSA and CDR2 is FRNQAP. Unmatched junction bases numbered 2, after V lost 1 base and J lost 2 bases. There are 15 residues in the CDR3. CDR3 loop: CASSLGGGAGNTLYF. Partial CDR3 DNA: TGTGCAAGCAGCTTAGGAGGGGGCGCTGGAAATACGCTCTAT.

This clone was picked up a small number of times. Genes here carry mouse names. The sequenced fragment ends 1 residue before the CDR3 boundary, so the rest is inferred from the germline J gene. This chain connects TRBV3 to TRBJ2-7; tentatively, D is TRBD1 (6 bases). V lost 2 bases and J lost 7, with 9 bases in between. Looked up from germline, CDR1 is SNHLY and CDR2 is FYNGKV (reference sequence). The CDR3 extends over 12 amino acids. The sequenced CDR3 bases are TGTGCCAGCAGCTTACAGGGGAGGGAACAGTAC. Its protein product is CASSLQGREQY. The whole CDR3 sequence is CASSLQGREQYF.

As regards this clone: A much larger clone lies one base from this, so it may be a read error. Here the gene names and germline are mouse. The missing CDR3 end, 1 residue past where the read stops, is filled in from the germline J gene. The V call is TRBV13-1, the J call TRBJ2-7; no reliable D call. This CDR3 is 14 amino acids long. The V end was cut by 0 bases, the J end by 5 bases, with 12 bases between. Germline lookup yields CDR1 NSHNY and CDR2 SYGAGN. The CDR3: CASSDDGSLNEQYF. The sequenced part of the CDR3 DNA is TGTGCCAGCAGTGATGATGGGTCGCTTAATGAACAGTAC.

Details on this clone: Any gene name here is a mouse gene name. The DNA ends 1 residue before the CDR3 does, and the rest of the CDR3 is filled in from the germline J gene. The gene calls are TRBV19 and TRBJ2-2; D unclear. The CDR3 has 14 residues. The ends were cut back, 4 bases at V and 0 bases at J, with 7 bases in the middle. Per germline, CDR1 FNHDT and CDR2 SITEND (reference sequence). The DNA read from the CDR3 is TGTGCCAGCAGTGGGAGGGCAAACACCGGGCAGCTCTAC. Protein sequence: CASSGRANTGQLY. The entire CDR3 protein reads CASSGRANTGQLYF.